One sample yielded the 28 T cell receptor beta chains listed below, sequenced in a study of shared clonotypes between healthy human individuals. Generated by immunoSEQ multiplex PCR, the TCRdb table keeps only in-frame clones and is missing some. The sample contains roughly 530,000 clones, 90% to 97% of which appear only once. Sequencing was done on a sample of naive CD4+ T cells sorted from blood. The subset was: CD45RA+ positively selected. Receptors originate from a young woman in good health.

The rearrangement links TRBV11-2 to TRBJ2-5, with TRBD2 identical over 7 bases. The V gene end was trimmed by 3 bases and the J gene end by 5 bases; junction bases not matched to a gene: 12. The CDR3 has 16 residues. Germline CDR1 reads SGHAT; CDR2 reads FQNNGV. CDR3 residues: CASSFPWEGRKETQYF. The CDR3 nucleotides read TGTGCCAGCAGCTTTCCGTGGGAGGGCCGGAAGGAGACCCAGTACTTC.

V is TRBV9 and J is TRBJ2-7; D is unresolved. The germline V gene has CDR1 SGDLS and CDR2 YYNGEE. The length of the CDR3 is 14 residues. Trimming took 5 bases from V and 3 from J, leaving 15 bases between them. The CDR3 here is CASSATTGSYEQYF. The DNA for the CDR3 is TGTGCCAGCAGTGCGACGACTGGAAGCTACGAGCAGTACTTC.

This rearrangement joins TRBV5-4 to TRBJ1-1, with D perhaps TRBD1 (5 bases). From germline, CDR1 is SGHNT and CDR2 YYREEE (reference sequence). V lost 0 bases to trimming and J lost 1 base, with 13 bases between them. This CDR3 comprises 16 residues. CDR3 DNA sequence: TGTGCCAGCAGCTTGGTGGTCATAGGGGAGAACACTGAAGCTTTCTTT. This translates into CASSLVVIGENTEAFF.

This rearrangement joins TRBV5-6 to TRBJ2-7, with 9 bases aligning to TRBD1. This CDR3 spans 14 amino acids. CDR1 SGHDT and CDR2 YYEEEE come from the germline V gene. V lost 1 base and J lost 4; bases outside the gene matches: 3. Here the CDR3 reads CASSLMGQGYEQYF. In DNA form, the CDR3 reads TGTGCCAGCAGCTTGATGGGACAGGGTTACGAGCAGTACTTC.

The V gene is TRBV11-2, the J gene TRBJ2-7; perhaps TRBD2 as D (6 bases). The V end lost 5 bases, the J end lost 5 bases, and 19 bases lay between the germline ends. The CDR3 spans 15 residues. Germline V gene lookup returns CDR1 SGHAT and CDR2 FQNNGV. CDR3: CASSLMGLEGNEQYF. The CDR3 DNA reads TGTGCCAGCAGCCTCATGGGACTGGAGGGCAACGAGCAGTACTTC.

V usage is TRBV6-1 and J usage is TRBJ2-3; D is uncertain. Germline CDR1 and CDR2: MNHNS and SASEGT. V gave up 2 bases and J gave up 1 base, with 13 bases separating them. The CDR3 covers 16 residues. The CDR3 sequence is CASSERPTRGTDTQYF. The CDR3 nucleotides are TGTGCCAGCAGTGAAAGACCTACCCGGGGCACAGATACGCAGTATTTT.

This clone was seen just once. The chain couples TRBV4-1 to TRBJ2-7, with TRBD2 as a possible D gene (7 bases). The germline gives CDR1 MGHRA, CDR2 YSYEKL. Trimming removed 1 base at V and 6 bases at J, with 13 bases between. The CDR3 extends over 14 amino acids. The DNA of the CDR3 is TGCGCCAGCAGCCAAGGTGGGGGGGCCATCGAGCAGTACTTC. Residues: CASSQGGGAIEQYF.

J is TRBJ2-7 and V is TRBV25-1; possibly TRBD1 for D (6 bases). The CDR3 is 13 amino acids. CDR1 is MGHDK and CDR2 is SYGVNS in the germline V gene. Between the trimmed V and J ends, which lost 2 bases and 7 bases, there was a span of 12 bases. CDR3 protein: CASSEGVRGEQYF. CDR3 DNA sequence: TGTGCCAGCAGTGAAGGGGTTAGGGGGGAGCAGTACTTC.

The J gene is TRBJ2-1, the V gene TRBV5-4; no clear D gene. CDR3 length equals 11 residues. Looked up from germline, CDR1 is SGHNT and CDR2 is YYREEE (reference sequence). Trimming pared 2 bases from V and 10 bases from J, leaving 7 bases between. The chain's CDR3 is CASSFQLEQFF. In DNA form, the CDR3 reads TGTGCCAGCAGCTTTCAACTAGAGCAGTTCTTC.

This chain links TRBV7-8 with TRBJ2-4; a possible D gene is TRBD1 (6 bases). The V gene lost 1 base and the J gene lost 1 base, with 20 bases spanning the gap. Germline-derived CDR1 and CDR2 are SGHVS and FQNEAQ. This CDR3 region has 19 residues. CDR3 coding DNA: TGTGCCAGCAGCTTAGTGGGGACACAGATGTGGTTCGCCAAAAACATTCAGTACTTC. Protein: CASSLVGTQMWFAKNIQYF.

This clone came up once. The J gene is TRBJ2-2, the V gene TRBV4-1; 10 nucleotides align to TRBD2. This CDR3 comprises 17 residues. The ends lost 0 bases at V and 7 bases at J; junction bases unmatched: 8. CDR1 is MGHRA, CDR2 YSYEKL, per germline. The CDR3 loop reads CASSQEKILAGVGELFF. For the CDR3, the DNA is TGCGCCAGCAGCCAAGAAAAGATCCTAGCGGGAGTCGGGGAGCTGTTTTTT.

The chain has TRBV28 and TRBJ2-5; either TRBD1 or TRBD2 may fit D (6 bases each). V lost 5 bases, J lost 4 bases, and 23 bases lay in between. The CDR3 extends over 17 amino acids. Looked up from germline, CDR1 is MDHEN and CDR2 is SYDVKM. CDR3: CASSGGGTGPKGETQYF. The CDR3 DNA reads TGTGCCAGCAGTGGAGGGGGAACGGGACCCAAAGGAGAGACCCAGTACTTC.

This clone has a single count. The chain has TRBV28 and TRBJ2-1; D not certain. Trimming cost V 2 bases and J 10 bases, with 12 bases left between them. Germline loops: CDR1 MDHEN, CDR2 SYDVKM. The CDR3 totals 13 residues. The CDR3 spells CASSLVAPKEQFF. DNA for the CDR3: TGTGCCAGCAGTTTAGTGGCTCCCAAAGAGCAGTTCTTC.

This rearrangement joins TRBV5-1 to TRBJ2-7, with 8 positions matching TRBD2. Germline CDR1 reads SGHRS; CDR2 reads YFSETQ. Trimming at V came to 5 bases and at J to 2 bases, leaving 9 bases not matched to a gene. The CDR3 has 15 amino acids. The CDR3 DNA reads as TGCGCCAGCAGGACTCAAACGGGACTAGCCTACGAGCAGTACTTC. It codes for CASRTQTGLAYEQYF.

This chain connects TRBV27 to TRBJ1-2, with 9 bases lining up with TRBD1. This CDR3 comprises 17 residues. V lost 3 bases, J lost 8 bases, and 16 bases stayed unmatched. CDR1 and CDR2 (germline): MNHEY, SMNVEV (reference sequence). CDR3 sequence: CASSFRDRVRTLYGYTF. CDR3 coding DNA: TGTGCCAGCAGTTTTAGGGACAGGGTACGAACACTTTACGGCTACACCTTC.

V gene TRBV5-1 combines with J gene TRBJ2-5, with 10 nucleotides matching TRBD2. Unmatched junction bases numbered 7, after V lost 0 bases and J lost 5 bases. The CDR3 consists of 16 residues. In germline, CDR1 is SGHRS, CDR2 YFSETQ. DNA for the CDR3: TGCGCCAGCAGCTTGGACCAGCGGGAGGGCTGGGAGACCCAGTACTTC. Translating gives CASSLDQREGWETQYF.

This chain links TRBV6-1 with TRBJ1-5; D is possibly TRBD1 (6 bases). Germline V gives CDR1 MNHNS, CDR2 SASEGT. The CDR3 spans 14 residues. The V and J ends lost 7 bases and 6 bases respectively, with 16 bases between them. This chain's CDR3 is CASTRGAPGQPQHF. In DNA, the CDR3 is TGTGCCAGCACGCGGGGGGCACCGGGTCAGCCCCAGCATTTT.

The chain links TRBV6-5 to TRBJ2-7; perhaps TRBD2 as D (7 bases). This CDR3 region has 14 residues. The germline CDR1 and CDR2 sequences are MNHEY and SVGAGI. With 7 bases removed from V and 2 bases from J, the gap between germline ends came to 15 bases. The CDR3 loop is CASNARGRAYEQYF. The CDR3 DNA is TGTGCCAGCAACGCGAGGGGGAGGGCCTACGAGCAGTACTTC.

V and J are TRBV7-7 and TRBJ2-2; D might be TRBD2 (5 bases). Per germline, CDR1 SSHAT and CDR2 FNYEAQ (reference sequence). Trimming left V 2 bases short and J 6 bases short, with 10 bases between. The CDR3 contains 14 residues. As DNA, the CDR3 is TGTGCCAGCAGCTTACGTGTGGGAGCCGGGGAGCTGTTTTTT. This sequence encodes CASSLRVGAGELFF. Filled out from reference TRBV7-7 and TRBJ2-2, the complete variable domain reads GAGVSQSPRYKVTKRGQDVTLRCDPISSHATLYWYQQALGQGPEFLTYFNYEAQPDKSGLPSDRFSAERPEGSISTLTIQRTEQRDSAMYRCASSLRVGAGELFFGEGSRLTVL.

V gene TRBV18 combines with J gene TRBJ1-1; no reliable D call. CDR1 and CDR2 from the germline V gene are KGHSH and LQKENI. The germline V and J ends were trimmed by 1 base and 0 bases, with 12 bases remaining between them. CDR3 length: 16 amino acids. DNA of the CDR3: TGTGCCAGCTCACCACTCCCCGACGGGTTGAACACTGAAGCTTTCTTT. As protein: CASSPLPDGLNTEAFF. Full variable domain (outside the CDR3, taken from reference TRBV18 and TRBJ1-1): NAGVMQNPRHLVRRRGQEARLRCSPMKGHSHVYWYRQLPEEGLKFMVYLQKENIIDESGMPKERFSAEFPKEGPSILRIQQVVRGDSAAYFCASSPLPDGLNTEAFFGQGTRLTVV.

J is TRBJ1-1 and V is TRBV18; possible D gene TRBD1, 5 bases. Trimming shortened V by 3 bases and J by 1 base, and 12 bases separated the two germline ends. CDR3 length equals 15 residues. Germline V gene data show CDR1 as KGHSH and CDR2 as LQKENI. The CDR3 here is CASSPEQGANTEAFF. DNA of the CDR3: TGTGCCAGCTCACCGGAGCAGGGCGCGAACACTGAAGCTTTCTTT. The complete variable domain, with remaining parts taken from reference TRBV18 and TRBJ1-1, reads NAGVMQNPRHLVRRRGQEARLRCSPMKGHSHVYWYRQLPEEGLKFMVYLQKENIIDESGMPKERFSAEFPKEGPSILRIQQVVRGDSAAYFCASSPEQGANTEAFFGQGTRLTVV.

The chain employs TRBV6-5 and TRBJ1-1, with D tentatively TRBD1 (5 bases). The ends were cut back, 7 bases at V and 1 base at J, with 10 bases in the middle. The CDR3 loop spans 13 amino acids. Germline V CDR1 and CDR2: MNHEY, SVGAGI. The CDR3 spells CASTKRGNTEAFF. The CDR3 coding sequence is TGTGCCAGCACCAAGAGGGGGAACACTGAAGCTTTCTTT.

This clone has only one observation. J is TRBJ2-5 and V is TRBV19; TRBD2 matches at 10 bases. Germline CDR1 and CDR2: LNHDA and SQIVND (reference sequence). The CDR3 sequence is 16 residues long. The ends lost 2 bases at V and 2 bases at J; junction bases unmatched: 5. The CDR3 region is CASSIHSGRGQETQYF. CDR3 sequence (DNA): TGTGCCAGTAGTATACACAGCGGGAGGGGGCAAGAGACCCAGTACTTC.

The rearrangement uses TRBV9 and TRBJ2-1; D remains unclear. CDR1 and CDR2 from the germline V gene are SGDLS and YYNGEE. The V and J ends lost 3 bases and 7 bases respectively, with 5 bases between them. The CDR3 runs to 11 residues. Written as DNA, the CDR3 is TGTGCCAGCAGCGAGGTGAATGAGCAGTTCTTC. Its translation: CASSEVNEQFF.

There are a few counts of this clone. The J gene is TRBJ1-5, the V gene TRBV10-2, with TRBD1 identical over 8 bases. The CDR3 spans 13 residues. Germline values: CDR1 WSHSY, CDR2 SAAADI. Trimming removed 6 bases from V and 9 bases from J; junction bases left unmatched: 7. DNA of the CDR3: TGCGCCAGCAGGCAGGGGGCATTATTGCCCCAGCATTTT. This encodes CASRQGALLPQHF.

The CDR3 region has the DNA TGTGCCAGCATAAGAAACGGCCCCAACTATGGCTACACCTTC. It specifies CASIRNGPNYGYTF. The V and J genes are TRBV6-1 and TRBJ1-2, with unresolved D. The CDR3 has 14 residues. Per germline, CDR1 MNHNS and CDR2 SASEGT. V was shortened by 7 bases and J by 2 bases, with 14 bases between the two germline ends.

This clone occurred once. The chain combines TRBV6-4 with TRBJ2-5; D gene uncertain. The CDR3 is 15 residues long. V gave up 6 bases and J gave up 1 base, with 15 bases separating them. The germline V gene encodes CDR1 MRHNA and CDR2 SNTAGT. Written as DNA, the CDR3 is TGTGCCAGCAGCGTATCTTGGGCCTCCCAAGAGACCCAGTACTTC. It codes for CASSVSWASQETQYF.

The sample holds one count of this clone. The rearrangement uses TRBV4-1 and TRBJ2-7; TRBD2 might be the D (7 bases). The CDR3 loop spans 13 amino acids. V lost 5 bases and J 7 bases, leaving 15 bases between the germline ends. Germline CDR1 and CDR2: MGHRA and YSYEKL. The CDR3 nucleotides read TGCGCCAGCAGCTTCTTCGGGGGGCGGGAGCAGTACTTC. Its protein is CASSFFGGREQYF.